Listed below are T cell receptor beta chains from one sample, sequenced in a study of blood T cells in healthy people across ages. TCRdb called the 5' RACE reads again in MiXCR, with one record for every CDR3 protein. The sample includes 1,800,000 or so distinct CDR3 sequences, about two fifths of them seen just once. The specimen sequenced was blood. The source of these receptors is a human donor in good health. Both conserved end residues are part of each CDR3. D genes are given only for firm matches. Part of the rows lack a size; the others show once, few, many or a class for expanded clones.

d_gene,abundance,j_gene,v_gene,CDR3nt,CDR3aa
-,-,TRBJ1-2,TRBV28,TGTGCCAGCAGTCCTACAGCGAGCTATGGCTGCACCTTC,CASSPTASYGCTF
-,few,TRBJ2-5,TRBV29-1,TGCAGCGTTGCGGCCCCGGGCGTAGGTCCTCAAGAGACCCAGTACTTC,CSVAAPGVGPQETQYF
-,-,TRBJ2-1,TRBV18,TGTGCCAGCCCACCAAATTCAGGGGCCCCCTACAATGAGCAGTTCTTC,CASPPNSGAPYNEQFF
-,-,TRBJ1-1,TRBV15,TGTGCCACCAGCAGGGAACTTCTGGCGGACACTGGAGCTTTCTTT,CATSRELLADTGAFF
-,-,TRBJ2-3,TRBV5-1,TGCGCCAGCAACCCAGGGAGGGGGGCTACAGATACGCAGTATTTT,CASNPGRGATDTQYF
-,few,TRBJ2-7,TRBV7-2,TGTGCCAGCAGCCGGGACGACCCCTACGAGCAGTACTTC,CASSRDDPYEQYF
TRBD2,-,TRBJ2-7,TRBV5-1,TGCGCCAGCAGCGGCGGAGCGGGGGGGTCAGAGGATTACGAGCAGTACTTC,CASSGGAGGSEDYEQYF
-,-,TRBJ1-2,TRBV5-6,TGTGCCAGCAGCTCACCTCAGGAGTCTAACTATGGCTACACCTTC,CASSSPQESNYGYTF
-,-,TRBJ1-4,TRBV20-1,TGCAGTGCTGAGGCTGCAACTAATGAAAAACTGTTTTTT,CSAEAATNEKLFF
TRBD2,few,TRBJ2-3,TRBV20-1,TGCAGTGCATCTCCTCCGCGGGCGGGGGATCTCACAGATACGCAGTATTTT,CSASPPRAGDLTDTQYF
-,few,TRBJ2-7,TRBV20-1,TGCAGTGCTAGATCAGGGACCTACGAGCAGTACTTC,CSARSGTYEQYF
-,-,TRBJ1-4,TRBV6-2/TRBV6-3,TGTGCCAGCAGTTACTCGTCAGGACTTGCAGCTAATGAAAAACTGTTTTTT,CASSYSSGLAANEKLFF
TRBD1,-,TRBJ1-2,TRBV7-2,TGTGCCAGCAGCTCACGGACAGGGGGCGGCTACACCTTC,CASSSRTGGGYTF
TRBD2,-,TRBJ2-3,TRBV7-9,TGTGCCAGCAGCTTGGGGAATACGGGGGGAACAGATACGCAGTATTTT,CASSLGNTGGTDTQYF
-,-,TRBJ2-7,TRBV6-2/TRBV6-3,TGTGCCAGCAGTTACTCGATTCCCGCGGGCGAGCAGTACTTC,CASSYSIPAGEQYF
-,-,TRBJ2-7,TRBV5-1,TGCGCCAGCAGCGATCCTTATGGGCCGCAGTACTTC,CASSDPYGPQYF
TRBD1,once,TRBJ1-5,TRBV7-2,TGTGCCAGCAGCTTAGGGGACAGCTACTATCAGCCCCAGCATTTT,CASSLGDSYYQPQHF
-,-,TRBJ1-4,TRBV5-1,TGCGCCTGCGGCTCGGGGACGGAGGAAAAACTGTTTTTT,CACGSGTEEKLFF
-,once,TRBJ1-1,TRBV7-9,TGTGCCAGCAGCGGCGTTGGTGAAGCTTTCTTT,CASSGVGEAFF
-,-,TRBJ1-6,TRBV28,TGTGCCAGCAGTTTTGTACAGCTCAGTATAAATTCTCCGCTCCACTTT,CASSFVQLSINSPLHF
TRBD1,few,TRBJ2-7,TRBV6-6,TGTGCCAGCAGTAATCTCCAGGGGGCGCATAACTACGAGCAGTACTTC,CASSNLQGAHNYEQYF
-,once,TRBJ1-1,TRBV9,TGTGCCAGCAGCGACCCAGGGTACGCTTTCTTT,CASSDPGYAFF
TRBD2,-,TRBJ2-5,TRBV9,TGTGCCAGCAGCGTTGCGGGGACTAGCTTAGAGACCCAGTACTTC,CASSVAGTSLETQYF
-,-,TRBJ2-7,TRBV7-9,TGTGCCAGCAGCTTAAGGCCTCGGGGATATACTAGCTCCTACGAGCAGTACTTC,CASSLRPRGYTSSYEQYF
-,-,TRBJ2-1,TRBV27,TGTGCCAGCAGTTTAGGGCAGTTCAGCTCCTACAATGAGCAGTTCTTC,CASSLGQFSSYNEQFF
-,-,TRBJ2-5,TRBV28,TGTGCCAGCACCGCAAGTGGCGGCCCCACCGAGACCCAGTACTTC,CASTASGGPTETQYF
-,-,TRBJ2-7,TRBV20-1,TGCAGTGCTAGCAGGGGCCACGAGCAGTACTTC,CSASRGHEQYF
-,many,TRBJ2-7,TRBV6-1,TGTGCCAGCAGGGCAGGGATCGAGCAGTACTTC,CASRAGIEQYF
-,-,TRBJ2-1,TRBV20-1,TGCAGTGCTAGAGACCTTACAGGGTTCAATGAGCAGTTCTTC,CSARDLTGFNEQFF
TRBD2,few,TRBJ2-5,TRBV7-9,TGTGCCAGCAGAGTCGGCGGGGGCCAAGAGACCCAGTACTTC,CASRVGGGQETQYF
TRBD1,once,TRBJ2-3,TRBV28,TGTGCCAGCAGTTTAAAGACAGGGGGCAACACAGATACGCAGTATTTT,CASSLKTGGNTDTQYF
-,-,TRBJ2-1,TRBV20-1,TGCAGTGCTAGTGGGCGGGCCTACAATGAGCAGTTCTTC,CSASGRAYNEQFF
-,few,TRBJ1-2,TRBV25-1,TGTGCCAGCAGTGACCCGGGGTTAGGCTATGGCTACACCTTC,CASSDPGLGYGYTF
-,few,TRBJ1-2,TRBV20-1,TGCAGTGCTAGAGTAACTTCTAGAGTGGGCGGCTACACCTTC,CSARVTSRVGGYTF
-,-,TRBJ2-3,TRBV25-1,TGTGCCAGCAGCAACCGGGACGCCACAGATACGCAGTATTTT,CASSNRDATDTQYF
-,-,TRBJ1-2,TRBV6-6,TGTGCCAGCAGTTACTCCCGGGACATTATTAATGGCTACACCTTC,CASSYSRDIINGYTF
TRBD1,many,TRBJ2-4,TRBV14,TGTGCCAGCAGCCAAGGATTTCATATGGGACAGGCAAACATTCAGTACTTC,CASSQGFHMGQANIQYF
-,-,TRBJ2-6,TRBV7-9,TGTGCAGCCATCCATAGTGCGGGGGCCAACGTCCTGACTTTC,CAAIHSAGANVLTF
-,-,TRBJ1-6,TRBV30,TGTGCCTGGAGTAAACAATTCGTGGCCCTCCACTTT,CAWSKQFVALHF
TRBD1,-,TRBJ2-1,TRBV6-1,TGTGCCCGCAGACAGGGTGGAGTAGCCGACCTCTACAATGAGCAGTTCTTC,CARRQGGVADLYNEQFF
-,few,TRBJ1-1,TRBV5-1,TGCGCCAGCAGCTTGTTGGCCCTAGCGGCGGGAGCTTTCTTT,CASSLLALAAGAFF
-,-,TRBJ2-3,TRBV18,TGTGCCAGCTCACCCGGCTCGGAGGGCATTCTATACACAGATACGCAGTATTTT,CASSPGSEGILYTDTQYF
-,-,TRBJ2-3,TRBV24-1,TGTGCCACCAGTGATCCCGTTGTTGTGGCAGGGGGCACAGATACGCAGTATTTT,CATSDPVVVAGGTDTQYF
TRBD1,-,TRBJ2-1,TRBV24-1,TGTGCCACCAGTAATGCGGACAGGGGTTACAATGAGCAGTTCTTC,CATSNADRGYNEQFF